This T cell receptor beta chain was recorded in a study of beta chain features in type 1 diabetes. Study results and limitations: There was a moderate but significant shortening of TCRB CDR3s in all four CD4+ subsets of Type 1 diabetes patients.

Expressed TCRB transcripts were sequenced because the isolated RNA had all been reverse transcribed beforehand. TCRdb's table, derived via immunoSEQ multiplex PCR, lists solely in-frame clones and lacks some. The data contain under 300,000 clones, 25% to 35% of them seen just once; the ten biggest clones take up more than 3%. CDR1 is SGDLS and CDR2 is YYNGEE in the germline V gene. CDR3 size: 12 residues. Trimming shortened V by 3 bases and J by 7 bases, and 8 bases separated the two germline ends. This clone has only one observation. Its antigen is not identified. J is TRBJ2-4 and V is TRBV9; no firm D call. The origin of this receptor is a young man in good health. Sequenced sample: central memory CD4+ T cells from blood. CDR3 sequence (DNA): TGTGCCAGCAGCGGTGACGGGAACATTCAGTACTTC. Protein sequence: CASSGDGNIQYF.